This is a list of T cell receptor beta chains from one sample in a study of shared clonotypes between healthy human individuals. The data were produced by immunoSEQ multiplex PCR, yet TCRdb's version contains in-frame clones alone and is incomplete. Among some 2,000,000 clones listed, more than 90% were seen once. Sequencing was performed on naive CD4+ T cells sorted from blood. The source of these receptors is a man between 18 and 29 years old in good health. Each CDR3 is given with its conserved first and last residue. The D gene is left open where the match is weak. Expanded clones are given a class, and other clones once, few, many or no size at all.

TRBV5-4	NA	TRBJ2-7	NA	TGTGCCAGCAGCTTGGCTCTCCATGACGAGCAGTACTTC	CASSLALHDEQYF
TRBV6-1	NA	TRBJ1-5	NA	TGTGCCTCTCGTGGGAGTCTAAATAGCAATCAGCCCCAGCATTTT	CASRGSLNSNQPQHF
TRBV7-9	NA	TRBJ1-6	NA	TGTGCCAGCAGCTTAGAAAGAGTAAGCAATTCACCCCTCCACTTT	CASSLERVSNSPLHF
TRBV30	NA	TRBJ2-7	NA	TGTGCCTGGGCTGGGACGGTTCGGGAGGAGCAGTACTTC	CAWAGTVREEQYF
TRBV10-1	TRBD2	TRBJ2-1	NA	TGCGCCAGCAGTGATTCGACTAGCGGGTTTTACAATGAGCAGTTCTTC	CASSDSTSGFYNEQFF
TRBV28	TRBD2	TRBJ2-1	NA	TGTGCCAGCAGAACTAGCGGGGGAAACAATGAGCAGTTCTTC	CASRTSGGNNEQFF
TRBV6-5	NA	TRBJ1-1	few	TGTGCCAGCAGTTACTCATCCTGGAACACTGAAGCTTTCTTT	CASSYSSWNTEAFF
TRBV6-5	TRBD1	TRBJ2-1	NA	TGTGCCAGCAGTAACCGGGACAGGGAGGTCTTC	CASSNRDREVF
TRBV18	TRBD1	TRBJ2-2	NA	TGTGCCAGCTCACCTAGTGTTGGACAGGTTTTGACCGGGGAGCTGTTTTTT	CASSPSVGQVLTGELFF
TRBV5-4	TRBD1	TRBJ2-7	NA	TGTGCCAGCAGCTCTGACAGGGCAAGCTCCTACGAGCAGTACTTC	CASSSDRASSYEQYF
TRBV5-1	NA	TRBJ2-3	once	TGCGCCAGCAGCTGGGGGACACTGCCTAGCACAGATACGCAGTATTTT	CASSWGTLPSTDTQYF
TRBV9	NA	TRBJ2-7	NA	TGTGCCAGCAGCCCCAACCCGGGACCCGAGCAGTACTTC	CASSPNPGPEQYF
TRBV5-4	NA	TRBJ2-6	NA	TGTGCCAGCAGCTTGGGACAGAGCCCCCCTGGGGCCAACGTCCTGACTTTC	CASSLGQSPPGANVLTF
TRBV13	NA	TRBJ1-5	NA	TGTGCCAGCAGCTTCGGTCGAGGGGGGAACAATCAGCCCCAGCATTTT	CASSFGRGGNNQPQHF
TRBV2	NA	TRBJ2-5	NA	TGTGCCCCCGGGGGGCGGGGAGGGGCCAAAGAGACCCAGTACTTC	CAPGGRGGAKETQYF
TRBV28	NA	TRBJ1-4	NA	TGTGCCAGCAGTTTAATTGGGGGGAGTAATGAAAAACTGTTTTTT	CASSLIGGSNEKLFF
TRBV6-5	NA	TRBJ2-7	once	TGTGCCAGCAGTGATCCCAGCCCGGGTTACTTC	CASSDPSPGYF
TRBV14	NA	TRBJ2-3	NA	TGTGCCAGCAGCGTAAGGAGCACAGATACGCAGTATTTT	CASSVRSTDTQYF
TRBV7-2	TRBD2	TRBJ2-7	NA	TGTGCCAGCAGCCCGAGCGGGAACTCCTACGAGCAGTACTTC	CASSPSGNSYEQYF
TRBV5-4	NA	TRBJ2-5	NA	TGTGCCAGCAGGTGGGACATGACAAAAGAGACCCAGTACTTC	CASRWDMTKETQYF
TRBV5-4	NA	TRBJ2-3	once	TGTGCCAGCAGCTTGGGACAGACGGTGGGCACAGATACGCAGTATTTT	CASSLGQTVGTDTQYF
TRBV19	NA	TRBJ1-6	NA	TGTGCCAGTAGTATTGGAGGGTTGGATTCACCCCTCCACTTT	CASSIGGLDSPLHF
TRBV18	NA	TRBJ1-1	NA	TGTGCCAGCTCACCACTGATTGAGAACACTGAAGCTTTCTTT	CASSPLIENTEAFF
TRBV4-1	NA	TRBJ2-5	once	TGCGCCAGCAGCCGAAGGGACAGCGGGGAACAAGAGACCCAGTACTTC	CASSRRDSGEQETQYF
TRBV6-5	NA	TRBJ1-3	NA	TGTGCCAGCAGTTTGACAGCGTTTTCCTCTGGAAACACCATATATTTT	CASSLTAFSSGNTIYF
TRBV11-3	NA	TRBJ2-5	NA	TGTGCCAGCAGCCCCGGGACGGGAGAGACCCAGTACTTC	CASSPGTGETQYF
TRBV5-6	TRBD2	TRBJ2-5	NA	TGTGCCAGCAGCTTTCGGGTAGGGCAGCGGGGGGCCGTGGAGACCCAGTACTTC	CASSFRVGQRGAVETQYF
TRBV28	TRBD1	TRBJ1-5	once	TGTGCCAGCACACCTAGGGGGCGGCCCCAGCATTTT	CASTPRGRPQHF